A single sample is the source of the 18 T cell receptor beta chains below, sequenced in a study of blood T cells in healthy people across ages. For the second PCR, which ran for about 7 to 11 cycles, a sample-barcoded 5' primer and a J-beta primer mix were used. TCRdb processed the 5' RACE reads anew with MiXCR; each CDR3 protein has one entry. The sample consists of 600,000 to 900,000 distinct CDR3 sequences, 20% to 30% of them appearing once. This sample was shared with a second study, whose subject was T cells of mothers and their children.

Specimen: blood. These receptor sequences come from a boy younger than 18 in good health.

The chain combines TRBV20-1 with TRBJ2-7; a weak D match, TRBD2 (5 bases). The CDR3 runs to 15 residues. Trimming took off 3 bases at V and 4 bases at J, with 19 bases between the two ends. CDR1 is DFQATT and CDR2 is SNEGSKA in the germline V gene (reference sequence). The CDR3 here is CSASINVKGGYEQYF. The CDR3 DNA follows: TGCAGTGCTAGTATAAATGTTAAGGGCGGGTACGAGCAGTACTTC.

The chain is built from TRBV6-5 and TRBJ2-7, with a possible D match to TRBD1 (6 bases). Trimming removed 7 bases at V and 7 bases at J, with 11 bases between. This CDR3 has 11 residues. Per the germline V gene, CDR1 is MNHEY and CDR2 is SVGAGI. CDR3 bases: TGTGCCAGCAACCAGGGGCCTGAGCAGTACTTC. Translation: CASNQGPEQYF.

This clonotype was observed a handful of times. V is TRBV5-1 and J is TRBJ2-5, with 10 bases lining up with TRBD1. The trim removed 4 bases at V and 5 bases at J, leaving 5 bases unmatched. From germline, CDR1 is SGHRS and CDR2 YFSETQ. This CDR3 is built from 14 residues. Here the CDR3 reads CASSHGTGEETQYF. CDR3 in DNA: TGCGCCAGCAGCCACGGGACAGGGGAGGAGACCCAGTACTTC. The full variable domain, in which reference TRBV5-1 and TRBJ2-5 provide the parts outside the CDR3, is KAGVTQTPRYLIKTRGQQVTLSCSPISGHRSVSWYQQTPGQGLQFLFEYFSETQRNKGNFPGRFSGRQFSNSRSEMNVSTLELGDSALYLCASSHGTGEETQYFGPGTRLLVL.

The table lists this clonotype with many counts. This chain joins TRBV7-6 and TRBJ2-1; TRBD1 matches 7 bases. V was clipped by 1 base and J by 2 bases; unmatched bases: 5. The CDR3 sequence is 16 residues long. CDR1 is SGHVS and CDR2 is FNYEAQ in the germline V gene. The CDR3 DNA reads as TGTGCCAGCAGCTTAGGTCAGGGGGAAGCCTACAATGAGCAGTTCTTC. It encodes CASSLGQGEAYNEQFF.

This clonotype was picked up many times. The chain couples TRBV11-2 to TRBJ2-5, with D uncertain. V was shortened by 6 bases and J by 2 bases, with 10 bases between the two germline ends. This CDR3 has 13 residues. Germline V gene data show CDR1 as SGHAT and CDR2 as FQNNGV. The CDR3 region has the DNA TGTGCCAGCAGTTCCGACTGGCAAGAGACCCAGTACTTC. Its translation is CASSSDWQETQYF.

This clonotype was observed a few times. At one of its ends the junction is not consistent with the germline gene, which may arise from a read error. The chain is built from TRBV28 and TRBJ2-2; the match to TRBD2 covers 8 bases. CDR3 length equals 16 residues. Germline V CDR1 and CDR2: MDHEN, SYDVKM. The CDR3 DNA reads TGTGCCAGCGGTTTGTTAGCGGGGCTGAACACCGGGGAGCTGTTTTTT. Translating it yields CASGLLAGLNTGELFF.

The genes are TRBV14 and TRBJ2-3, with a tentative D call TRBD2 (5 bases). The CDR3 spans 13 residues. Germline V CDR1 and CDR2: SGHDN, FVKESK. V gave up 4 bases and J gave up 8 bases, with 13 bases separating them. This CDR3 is CASSPSSAGTQYF. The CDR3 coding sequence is TGTGCCAGCAGCCCGAGCTCCGCGGGTACGCAGTATTTT. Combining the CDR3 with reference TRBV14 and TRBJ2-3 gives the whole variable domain EAGVTQFPSHSVIEKGQTVTLRCDPISGHDNLYWYRRVMGKEIKFLLHFVKESKQDESGMPNNRFLAERTGGTYSTLKVQPAELEDSGVYFCASSPSSAGTQYFGPGTRLTVL.

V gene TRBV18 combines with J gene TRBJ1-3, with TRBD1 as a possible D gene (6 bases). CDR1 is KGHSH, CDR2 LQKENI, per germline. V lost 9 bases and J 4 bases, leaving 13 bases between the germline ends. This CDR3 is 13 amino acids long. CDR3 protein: CASFTGIGNTIYF. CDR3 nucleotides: TGTGCCAGTTTCACAGGGATCGGAAACACCATATATTTT.

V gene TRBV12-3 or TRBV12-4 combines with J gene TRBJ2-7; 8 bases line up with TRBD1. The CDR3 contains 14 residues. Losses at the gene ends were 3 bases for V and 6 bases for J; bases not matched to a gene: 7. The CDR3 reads CASSFQDREREQYF. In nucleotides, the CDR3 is TGTGCCAGCAGTTTCCAGGACAGGGAACGCGAGCAGTACTTC.

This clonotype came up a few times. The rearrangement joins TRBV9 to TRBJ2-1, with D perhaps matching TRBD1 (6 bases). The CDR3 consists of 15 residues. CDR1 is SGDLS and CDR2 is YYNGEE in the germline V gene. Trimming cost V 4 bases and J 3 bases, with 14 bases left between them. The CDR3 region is CASSPPQGIYNEQFF. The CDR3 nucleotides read TGTGCCAGCAGCCCCCCCCAGGGGATCTACAATGAGCAGTTCTTC.

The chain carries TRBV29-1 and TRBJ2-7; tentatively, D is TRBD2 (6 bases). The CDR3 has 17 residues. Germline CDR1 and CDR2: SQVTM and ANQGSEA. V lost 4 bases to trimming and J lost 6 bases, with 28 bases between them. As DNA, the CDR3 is TGCAGCGTTGTAGACGCAGCTGGGACTGCGGGCATGGGCGAGCAGTACTTC. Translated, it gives CSVVDAAGTAGMGEQYF.

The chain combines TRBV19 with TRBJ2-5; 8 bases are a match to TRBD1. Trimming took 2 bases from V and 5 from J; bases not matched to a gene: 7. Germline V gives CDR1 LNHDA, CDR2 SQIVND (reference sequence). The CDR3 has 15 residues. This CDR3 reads CASSIMQGAGETQYF. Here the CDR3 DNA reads TGTGCCAGTAGTATAATGCAGGGGGCTGGGGAGACCCAGTACTTC.

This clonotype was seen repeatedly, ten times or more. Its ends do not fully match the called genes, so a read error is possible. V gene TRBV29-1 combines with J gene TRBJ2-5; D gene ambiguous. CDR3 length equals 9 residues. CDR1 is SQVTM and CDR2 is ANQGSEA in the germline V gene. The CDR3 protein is CSSGETQYF. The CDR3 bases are TGTAGCTCAGGAGAGACCCAGTACTTC.

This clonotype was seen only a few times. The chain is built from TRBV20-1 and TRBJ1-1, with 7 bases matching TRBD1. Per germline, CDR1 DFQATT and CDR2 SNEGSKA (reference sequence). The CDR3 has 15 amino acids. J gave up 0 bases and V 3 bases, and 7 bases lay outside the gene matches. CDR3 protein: CSARPGQSMNTEAFF. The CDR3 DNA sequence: TGCAGTGCTAGGCCGGGACAGAGCATGAACACTGAAGCTTTCTTT.

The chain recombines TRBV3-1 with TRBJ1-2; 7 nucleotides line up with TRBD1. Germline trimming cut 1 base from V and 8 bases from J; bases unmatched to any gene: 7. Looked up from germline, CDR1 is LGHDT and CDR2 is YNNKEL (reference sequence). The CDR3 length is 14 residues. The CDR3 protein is CASSQGAGGQGYTF. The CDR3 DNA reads TGTGCCAGCAGCCAAGGGGCAGGGGGTCAAGGCTACACCTTC.

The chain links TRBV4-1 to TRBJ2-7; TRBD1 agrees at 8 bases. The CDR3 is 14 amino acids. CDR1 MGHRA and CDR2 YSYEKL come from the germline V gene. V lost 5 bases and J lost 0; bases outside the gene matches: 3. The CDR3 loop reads CASSSTGVSYEQYF. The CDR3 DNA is TGCGCCAGCAGCTCGACAGGGGTCTCCTACGAGCAGTACTTC.

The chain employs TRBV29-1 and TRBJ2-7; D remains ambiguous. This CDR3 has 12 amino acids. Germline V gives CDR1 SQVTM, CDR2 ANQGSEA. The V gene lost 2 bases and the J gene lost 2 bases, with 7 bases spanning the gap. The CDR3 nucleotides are TGCAGCGTTGAACGCAACACCTACGAGCAGTACTTC. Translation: CSVERNTYEQYF.

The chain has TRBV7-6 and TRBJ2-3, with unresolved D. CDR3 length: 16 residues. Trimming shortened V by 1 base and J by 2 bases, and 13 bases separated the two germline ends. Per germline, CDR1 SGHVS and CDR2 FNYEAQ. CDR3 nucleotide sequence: TGTGCCAGCAGCTTAGTTCCAGGCCATACCACAGATACGCAGTATTTT. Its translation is CASSLVPGHTTDTQYF.